Shown below are 15 T cell receptor beta chains from a single sample sequenced in a study of T cell responses to AZD1222 COVID-19 vaccine. Method: immunoSEQ multiplex PCR; TCRdb's copy keeps in-frame clones and lacks some. The sample carries tens of thousands of clones, about 85% recorded once. The sample here was peripheral blood, taken on day 0 of AZD1222 vaccination. The receptors derive from an adult in good health.

This chain joins TRBV5-1 and TRBJ1-3; weak D call: TRBD1 (5 bases). CDR1 is SGHRS and CDR2 is YFSETQ in the germline V gene. V was cut by 2 bases and J by 0 bases, with 6 bases left in between. CDR3 length: 14 amino acids. CDR3 in DNA: TGCGCCAGCAGCTTCGGGACCTCTGGAAACACCATATATTTT. This sequence encodes CASSFGTSGNTIYF.

The CDR3: CASSWTGQETQYF. The CDR3 nucleotides read TGTGCCAGCAGTTGGACAGGGCAGGAGACCCAGTACTTC. This rearrangement joins TRBV12-3 or TRBV12-4 to TRBJ2-5; 8 bases are shared with TRBD1. This CDR3 region has 13 residues. V was clipped by 4 bases and J by 5 bases; unmatched bases: 3.

The chain employs TRBV19 and TRBJ1-1; D uncertain. The V end was cut by 4 bases, the J end by 0 bases, with 6 bases between. Germline V gives CDR1 LNHDA, CDR2 SQIVND (reference sequence). The CDR3 runs to 13 residues. CDR3 bases: TGTGCCAGTAGTAATGTAGTGAACACTGAAGCTTTCTTT. This encodes CASSNVVNTEAFF.

The genes are TRBV28 and TRBJ1-2; D unclear. The germline V gene has CDR1 MDHEN and CDR2 SYDVKM. Trimming left V 4 bases short and J 3 bases short, with 6 bases between. The CDR3 contains 12 residues. Written as DNA, the CDR3 is TGTGCCAGCAGTTACACCGACTATGGCTACACCTTC. This codes for CASSYTDYGYTF.

The chain links TRBV6-5 to TRBJ2-1, with 7 bases matching TRBD2. V was pared by 2 bases and J by 3 bases, with 1 base of the junction left unmatched. Germline loops: CDR1 MNHEY, CDR2 SVGAGI. This CDR3 is 14 amino acids long. The CDR3 DNA is TGTGCCAGCAGTTACAGCGGGAACTACAATGAGCAGTTCTTC. Protein: CASSYSGNYNEQFF.

The rearrangement joins TRBV27 to TRBJ1-1; D remains unclear. Germline V gene lookup returns CDR1 MNHEY and CDR2 SMNVEV (reference sequence). Trimming cost V 2 bases and J 1 base, with 5 bases left between them. The CDR3 is 13 residues long. The CDR3 region is CASSLMPNTEAFF. In nucleotides, the CDR3 is TGTGCCAGCAGTTTAATGCCGAACACTGAAGCTTTCTTT.

The genes are TRBV29-1 and TRBJ1-1; a possible D gene is TRBD1 (5 bases). V lost 4 bases and J lost 1, with 10 bases in between. This CDR3 has 13 residues. From germline, CDR1 is SQVTM and CDR2 ANQGSEA. The CDR3 DNA follows: TGCAGCGTTGCAACGACAGCGAACACTGAAGCTTTCTTT. Its protein product is CSVATTANTEAFF.

The chain recombines TRBV7-8 with TRBJ2-3; 11 nucleotides agree with TRBD1. Germline CDR1 SGHVS, CDR2 FQNEAQ. CDR3 size: 16 residues. With 0 bases clipped from V and 5 bases from J, the junction kept 4 bases outside the gene matches. Written as DNA, the CDR3 is TGTGCCAGCAGCTTAGCCTTGGGACAGGGGGAAGATACGCAGTATTTT. Translated, it gives CASSLALGQGEDTQYF.

This chain links TRBV2 with TRBJ1-3; D is undetermined. Looked up from germline, CDR1 is SNHLY and CDR2 is FYNNEI. V was clipped by 8 bases and J by 0 bases, with 8 bases between them. The CDR3 has 13 amino acids. CDR3 protein: CASAAVSGNTIYF. CDR3 nucleotide sequence: TGTGCCAGCGCTGCTGTCTCTGGAAACACCATATATTTT.

CDR3 loop: CASSDQGHTEAFF. The CDR3 nucleotides read TGCGCCAGCAGCGACCAGGGGCACACTGAAGCTTTCTTT. The chain joins TRBV5-1 to TRBJ1-1; D possibly corresponds to TRBD1 (6 bases). The germline V and J ends were trimmed by 4 bases and 3 bases, with 10 bases remaining between them. From germline, CDR1 is SGHRS and CDR2 YFSETQ. The CDR3 has 13 amino acids.

V usage is TRBV11-1 and J usage is TRBJ2-2; 7 bases match TRBD1. The CDR3 loop spans 15 amino acids. Looked up from germline, CDR1 is SGHAT and CDR2 is FQDESV (reference sequence). V trimming: 1 base; J trimming: 1 base; junction bases outside the gene matches: 0. CDR3 DNA sequence: TGTGCCAGCAGCTTAGGGACAGGGAACACCGGGGAGCTGTTTTTT. It is translated as CASSLGTGNTGELFF.

The CDR3 nucleotides are TGCGCCAGCAGCATGGCTGCGGGGGGGCTTGAAGAGCAGTTCTTC. It yields the protein CASSMAAGGLEEQFF. This rearrangement joins TRBV5-1 to TRBJ2-1; 9 nucleotides agree with TRBD2. Germline V CDR1 and CDR2: SGHRS, YFSETQ. This CDR3 spans 15 amino acids. Trimming at V came to 4 bases and at J to 10 bases, leaving 12 bases not matched to a gene. Combining the CDR3 with reference TRBV5-1 and TRBJ2-1 gives the whole variable domain KAGVTQTPRYLIKTRGQQVTLSCSPISGHRSVSWYQQTPGQGLQFLFEYFSETQRNKGNFPGRFSGRQFSNSRSEMNVSTLELGDSALYLCASSMAAGGLEEQFFGPGTRLTVL.

CDR3 region: CASSLQGRIYEQYF. CDR3 DNA sequence: TGTGCCAGCAGTCTACAGGGAAGGATATACGAGCAGTACTTC. The chain recombines TRBV27 with TRBJ2-7; D may be TRBD1 (6 bases). Per the germline V gene, CDR1 is MNHEY and CDR2 is SMNVEV (reference sequence). This CDR3 region has 14 residues. V was clipped by 5 bases and J by 4 bases, with 15 bases between them.

The V gene is TRBV30, the J gene TRBJ1-2; 7 nucleotides line up with TRBD1. V shed 4 bases and J 10 bases; nucleotides not matched to a gene: 9. The length of the CDR3 is 12 residues. Germline CDR1 and CDR2: GTSNPN and SVGIG (reference sequence). CDR3 protein: CAWTLTGLDYTF. The CDR3 DNA reads TGTGCCTGGACCCTGACAGGGTTGGACTACACCTTC.

The gene calls are TRBV6-5 and TRBJ1-2; 9 bases are a match to TRBD1. The trim removed 8 bases at V and 5 bases at J, leaving 12 bases unmatched. The germline V gene encodes CDR1 MNHEY and CDR2 SVGAGI. The CDR3 consists of 15 residues. The CDR3 is CASHWDRVVGYGYTF. In nucleotides, the CDR3 is TGTGCCAGCCACTGGGACAGGGTGGTAGGGTATGGCTACACCTTC.